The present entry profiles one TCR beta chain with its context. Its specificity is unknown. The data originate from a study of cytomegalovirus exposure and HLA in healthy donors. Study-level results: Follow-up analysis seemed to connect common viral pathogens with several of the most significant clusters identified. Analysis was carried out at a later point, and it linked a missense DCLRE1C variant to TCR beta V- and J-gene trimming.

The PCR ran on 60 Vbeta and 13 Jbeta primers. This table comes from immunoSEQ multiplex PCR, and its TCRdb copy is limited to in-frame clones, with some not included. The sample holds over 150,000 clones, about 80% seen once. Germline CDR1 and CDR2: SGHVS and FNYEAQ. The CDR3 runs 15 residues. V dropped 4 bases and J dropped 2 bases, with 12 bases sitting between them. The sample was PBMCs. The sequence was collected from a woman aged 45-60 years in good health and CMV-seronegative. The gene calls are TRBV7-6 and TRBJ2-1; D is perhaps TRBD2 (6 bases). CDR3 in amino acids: CASSSSGSPYNEQFF. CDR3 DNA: TGTGCCAGCAGCTCCTCCGGGAGTCCCTACAATGAGCAGTTCTTC.